A single sample is the source of the 27 T cell receptor beta chains below, sequenced in a study of cytomegalovirus exposure and HLA in healthy donors. The primer mix had 60 Vbeta and 13 Jbeta primers. Data came from immunoSEQ multiplex PCR; TCRdb stores just in-frame clones and leaves some out. The data show 90,000 to 130,000 clones, 70% to 80% seen once. Material for sequencing was PBMCs. The origin of the receptors is a woman in her late teens or twenties in good health and CMV-seropositive.

The V and J genes are TRBV7-3 and TRBJ2-1; D perhaps matches TRBD2 (5 bases). The CDR3 is 15 residues long. The V end was cut by 5 bases, the J end by 2 bases, with 13 bases between. Germline assignment: CDR1 SGHTA and CDR2 FQGTGA. The CDR3: CASSPGLAAYNEQFF. CDR3 DNA sequence: TGTGCCAGCAGCCCAGGTCTAGCAGCCTACAATGAGCAGTTCTTC.

The CDR3 loop reads CAYQVGTEAFF. The CDR3, as DNA: TGTGCCTATCAGGTAGGCACTGAAGCTTTCTTT. The genes are TRBV30 and TRBJ1-1; unclear D gene. Trimming removed 7 bases at V and 4 bases at J, with 10 bases between. Germline CDR1 GTSNPN, CDR2 SVGIG (reference sequence). The CDR3 has 11 residues.

J is TRBJ1-2 and V is TRBV7-9; 8 nucleotides line up with TRBD1. The CDR3 is made up of 12 amino acids. The J segment lost 8 bases and the V segment lost 4 bases, leaving 3 bases of the junction unmatched. CDR1 and CDR2 (germline): SEHNR, FQNEAQ (reference sequence). The CDR3 loop reads CASSSRGLGYTF. CDR3 sequence (DNA): TGTGCCAGCAGCTCCAGGGGGCTAGGCTACACCTTC.

The chain carries TRBV6-5 and TRBJ2-7; 7 bases are shared with TRBD1. The CDR3 extends over 14 amino acids. Unmatched junction bases numbered 9, after V lost 4 bases and J lost 6 bases. Germline-derived CDR1 and CDR2 are MNHEY and SVGAGI. The CDR3 reads CASSFNPGTVEQYF. As DNA, the CDR3 is TGTGCCAGCAGTTTCAACCCCGGGACAGTCGAGCAGTACTTC.

CDR3 in amino acids: CASSEDSRYYEQYF. CDR3 coding DNA: TGTGCCAGCAGTGAAGACAGCCGCTACTACGAGCAGTACTTC. The gene calls are TRBV2 and TRBJ2-7, with unresolved D. The CDR3 is 14 residues long. The germline gives CDR1 SNHLY, CDR2 FYNNEI. Trimming left V 1 base short and J 3 bases short, with 10 bases between. The full variable domain, in which reference TRBV2 and TRBJ2-7 provide the parts outside the CDR3, is EPEVTQTPSHQVTQMGQEVILRCVPISNHLYFYWYRQILGQKVEFLVSFYNNEISEKSEIFDDQFSVERPDGSNFTLKIRSTKLEDSAMYFCASSEDSRYYEQYFGPGTRLTVT.

This chain joins TRBV11-2 and TRBJ1-2; D gene uncertain. Looked up from germline, CDR1 is SGHAT and CDR2 is FQNNGV. V was trimmed by 1 base and J by 3 bases, leaving 6 bases between them. CDR3 length: 13 amino acids. The CDR3 DNA follows: TGTGCCAGCAGCTTAGCCGGGGACTATGGCTACACCTTC. The encoded protein is CASSLAGDYGYTF.

The chain is built from TRBV6-5 and TRBJ1-1, with 8 bases aligning to TRBD1. This CDR3 is 14 amino acids long. V was clipped by 5 bases and J by 3 bases; unmatched bases: 5. CDR1 is MNHEY and CDR2 is SVGAGI in the germline V gene. This CDR3 is CASSAQGADTEAFF. As DNA, the CDR3 is TGTGCCAGCAGTGCGCAGGGGGCGGACACTGAAGCTTTCTTT.

This clone showed up just a few times. The V call is TRBV19, the J call TRBJ1-2, with 7 positions matching TRBD1. Looked up from germline, CDR1 is LNHDA and CDR2 is SQIVND (reference sequence). The CDR3 covers 14 residues. The V and J ends lost 8 bases and 5 bases, in that order; junction bases with no gene match: 11. CDR3 in DNA: TGTGCCAGTCTACCAGGGGGTGGAGGTTATGGCTACACCTTC. Its protein is CASLPGGGGYGYTF.

The chain has TRBV4-1 and TRBJ1-3; D remains unclear. The CDR3 loop spans 15 amino acids. The germline V and J ends were trimmed by 0 bases and 2 bases, with 8 bases remaining between them. Germline CDR1 MGHRA, CDR2 YSYEKL. The CDR3 loop is CASSQDPGAGNTIYF. The CDR3 DNA sequence: TGCGCCAGCAGCCAAGATCCCGGGGCTGGAAACACCATATATTTT.

This clone was observed a single time. This chain joins TRBV10-3 and TRBJ2-1; D is uncertain. V lost 3 bases, J lost 3 bases, and 9 bases lay in between. The CDR3 has 14 residues. CDR1 is ENHRY and CDR2 is SYGVKD in the germline V gene. The CDR3 protein is CAISDLVDYNEQFF. The CDR3 region has the DNA TGTGCCATCAGTGATTTGGTAGACTACAATGAGCAGTTCTTC.

The genes are TRBV7-3 and TRBJ1-1; 8 bases line up with TRBD1. The CDR3 sequence is 16 residues long. Germline V gene data show CDR1 as SGHTA and CDR2 as FQGTGA. The V segment lost 5 bases and the J segment 1 base; nucleotides outside the gene matches: 9. The CDR3 nucleotides read TGTGCCAGCAGCCCAGCATCAGGGGGCCGGAACACTGAAGCTTTCTTT. The encoded protein is CASSPASGGRNTEAFF.

The V and J genes are TRBV2 and TRBJ2-2, with D perhaps TRBD2 (5 bases). V was shortened by 7 bases and J by 5 bases, with 11 bases between the two germline ends. The CDR3 is made up of 13 amino acids. The germline V gene encodes CDR1 SNHLY and CDR2 FYNNEI. The DNA for the CDR3 is TGTGCCAGCATTAGGGAGCTAACCGGGGAGCTGTTTTTT. Protein sequence: CASIRELTGELFF.

CDR3 in amino acids: CASSQRGTNTEAFF. For the CDR3, the DNA is TGTGCCAGCAGTCAACGGGGGACGAACACTGAAGCTTTCTTT. J is TRBJ1-1 and V is TRBV6-1; D perhaps matches TRBD1 (5 bases). The CDR3 is 14 amino acids. Germline V gene sequence: CDR1 MNHNS, CDR2 SASEGT. V dropped 5 bases and J dropped 1 base, with 11 bases sitting between them.

The gene calls are TRBV7-3 and TRBJ2-7; 7 positions match TRBD2. The germline V gene has CDR1 SGHTA and CDR2 FQGTGA. The CDR3 covers 14 residues. V shed 5 bases and J 5 bases; nucleotides not matched to a gene: 9. This CDR3 reads CASSPNGEGHEQYF. CDR3 nucleotide sequence: TGTGCCAGCAGCCCCAATGGGGAGGGCCACGAGCAGTACTTC.

The J gene is TRBJ2-3, the V gene TRBV4-1; no clear D. With 3 bases removed from V and 5 bases from J, the gap between germline ends came to 15 bases. This CDR3 is built from 15 residues. CDR1 is MGHRA and CDR2 is YSYEKL in the germline V gene. The CDR3: CASSQPLVSVDTQYF. The CDR3 nucleotides read TGCGCCAGCAGCCAGCCTCTAGTTTCCGTAGATACGCAGTATTTT.

The V call is TRBV15, the J call TRBJ2-1, with D tentatively TRBD1 (7 bases). Looked up from germline, CDR1 is LNHNV and CDR2 is YYDKDF (reference sequence). The V end lost 0 bases, the J end lost 8 bases, and 17 bases lay between the germline ends. CDR3 length: 16 residues. CDR3 nucleotide sequence: TGTGCCACCAGCAGAGAGGCGGGAAACAGGGGCGATGAGCAGTTCTTC. This codes for CATSREAGNRGDEQFF.

This chain uses TRBV6-5 with TRBJ2-1; TRBD2 matches at 10 bases. The ends lost 2 bases at V and 7 bases at J; junction bases unmatched: 5. CDR1 MNHEY and CDR2 SVGAGI come from the germline V gene. The CDR3 totals 15 residues. The CDR3, as DNA: TGTGCCAGCAGTTACCTTAGCGGGAGGAATAATGAGCAGTTCTTC. The encoded protein is CASSYLSGRNNEQFF.

The chain carries TRBV30 and TRBJ1-3; 7 bases fit TRBD1. Germline-derived CDR1 and CDR2 are GTSNPN and SVGIG (reference sequence). The V and J ends lost 8 bases and 0 bases, in that order; junction bases with no gene match: 7. The CDR3 has 14 amino acids. CDR3 residues: CARGQQVSGNTIYF. The CDR3 DNA reads as TGTGCCAGGGGACAGCAAGTCTCTGGAAACACCATATATTTT.

The V call is TRBV5-1, the J call TRBJ1-3; D call uncertain. Trimming removed 7 bases from V and 3 bases from J, with 17 bases in between. The germline V gene encodes CDR1 SGHRS and CDR2 YFSETQ. The CDR3 loop spans 15 amino acids. CDR3 loop: CASREGLDVGNTIYF. For the CDR3, the DNA is TGCGCCAGCCGGGAGGGCCTTGATGTTGGAAACACCATATATTTT.

The gene calls are TRBV4-1 and TRBJ2-3, with TRBD2 matching over 16 bases. The J segment lost 7 bases and the V segment lost 5 bases, leaving 12 bases of the junction unmatched. This CDR3 comprises 18 residues. Germline V lookup: CDR1 MGHRA, CDR2 YSYEKL. This CDR3 reads CASSFSGTSGRARNTQYF. As DNA, the CDR3 is TGCGCCAGCAGCTTCTCCGGGACTAGCGGGAGGGCCAGGAATACGCAGTATTTT.

The J gene is TRBJ1-1, the V gene TRBV28; 9 bases map to TRBD1. The length of the CDR3 is 13 residues. The V and J ends lost 6 bases and 1 base, in that order; junction bases with no gene match: 0. The V gene's germline CDR1 is MDHEN and CDR2 SYDVKM. The CDR3 is CASRGQGNTEAFF. CDR3 nucleotides: TGTGCCAGCAGGGGACAGGGGAACACTGAAGCTTTCTTT.

V and J are TRBV20-1 and TRBJ2-1; 7 nucleotides line up with TRBD1. This CDR3 has 11 residues. With V trimmed by 3 bases and J by 13 bases, 6 bases remained unmatched. Germline V CDR1 and CDR2: DFQATT, SNEGSKA (reference sequence). The CDR3 nucleotides read TGCAGTGCTAGGAGGGGGACAGCTCAGTTCTTC. Translated, it gives CSARRGTAQFF.

The chain is built from TRBV15 and TRBJ2-1; 11 bases map to TRBD2. The CDR3 is 14 residues long. The germline gives CDR1 LNHNV, CDR2 YYDKDF (reference sequence). V was clipped by 5 bases and J by 9 bases; unmatched bases: 6. CDR3 DNA: TGTGCCACCAGCGTAGCGGGAGGGCCCCCTGAGCAGTTCTTC. Translating gives CATSVAGGPPEQFF.

This chain connects TRBV11-2 to TRBJ1-5, with 8 nucleotides matching TRBD1. Germline lookup yields CDR1 SGHAT and CDR2 FQNNGV. The ends lost 5 bases at V and 2 bases at J; junction bases unmatched: 5. The CDR3 has 15 residues. In DNA form, the CDR3 reads TGTGCCAGCAGCATCGGACAGGGTGGCAATCAGCCCCAGCATTTT. Translation: CASSIGQGGNQPQHF.

CDR3 sequence reads: CAWSVGRGGTDTQYF. In nucleotides, the CDR3 is TGTGCCTGGAGTGTAGGCAGGGGGGGCACAGATACGCAGTATTTT. The chain couples TRBV30 to TRBJ2-3, with D perhaps matching TRBD1 (7 bases). V was clipped by 0 bases and J by 1 base, with 11 bases between them. The length of the CDR3 is 15 residues. Per germline, CDR1 GTSNPN and CDR2 SVGIG (reference sequence).

The V and J genes are TRBV5-1 and TRBJ2-1, with 9 nucleotides matching TRBD1. The CDR3 has 15 amino acids. With 4 bases clipped from V and 9 bases from J, the junction kept 11 bases outside the gene matches. Germline-derived CDR1 and CDR2 are SGHRS and YFSETQ. CDR3: CASSQTGQGNGEQFF. In DNA form, the CDR3 reads TGCGCCAGCAGCCAAACGGGACAGGGTAACGGTGAGCAGTTCTTC. Full variable domain (rest looked up from reference TRBV5-1 and TRBJ2-1): KAGVTQTPRYLIKTRGQQVTLSCSPISGHRSVSWYQQTPGQGLQFLFEYFSETQRNKGNFPGRFSGRQFSNSRSEMNVSTLELGDSALYLCASSQTGQGNGEQFFGPGTRLTVL.

This sequence joins TRBV6-6 and TRBJ2-7, with 7 positions matching TRBD2. There are 15 residues in the CDR3. CDR1 and CDR2 from the germline V gene are MNHNY and SVGAGI (reference sequence). The junction had 8 bases not matched to a gene; V was cut back by 1 base and J by 5 bases. CDR3 protein: CASSYLPGRKDEQYF. DNA of the CDR3: TGTGCCAGCAGTTACTTGCCCGGGAGGAAGGACGAGCAGTACTTC.